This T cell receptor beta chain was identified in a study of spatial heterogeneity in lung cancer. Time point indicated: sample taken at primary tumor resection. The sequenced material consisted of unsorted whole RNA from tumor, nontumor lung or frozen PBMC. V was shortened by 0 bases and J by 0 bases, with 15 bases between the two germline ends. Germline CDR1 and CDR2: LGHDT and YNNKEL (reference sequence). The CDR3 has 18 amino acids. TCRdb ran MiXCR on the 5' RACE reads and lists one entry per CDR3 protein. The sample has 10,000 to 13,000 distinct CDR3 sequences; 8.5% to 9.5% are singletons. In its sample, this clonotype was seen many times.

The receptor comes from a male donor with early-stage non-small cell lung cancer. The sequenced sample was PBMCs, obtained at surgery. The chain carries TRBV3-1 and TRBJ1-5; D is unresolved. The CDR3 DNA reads TGTGCCAGCAGCCAAGACATGAGAACAGAAAATAGCAATCAGCCCCAGCATTTT. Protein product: CASSQDMRTENSNQPQHF.